The 17 T cell receptor beta chains below all came from one sample that was sequenced in a study of CD8 T cells in ankylosing spondylitis (dated by TCRdb to about 2017). The library was generated by 5' RACE. The reads were generated on an Illumina HiSeq 2500. TCRdb reworked the public reads: Q25 trimming with fastp, MiXCR clone assembly, productive beta chains retained. Entries are consolidated by CDR3 protein sequence, retaining the most common genes and DNA. Present in this sample are 200,000 to 300,000 distinct CDR3 sequences, approximately 9% of which were seen just once. The ten largest clones represent around 7% of the sample. The specimen was blood, either unsorted or a sorted T cell fraction (not recorded which). The receptors here all came from a male donor with ankylosing spondylitis or in good health (not recorded which).

The sample holds many counts of this clonotype. This chain uses TRBV18 with TRBJ1-2; 8 nucleotides match TRBD1. The CDR3 runs to 15 residues. The V gene's germline CDR1 is KGHSH and CDR2 LQKENI. V dropped 3 bases and J dropped 12; count of bases not matched to a gene: 15. The CDR3 DNA follows: TGTGCCAGCTCACCCTCACCGACAGGGGTAGAAGCTGACACCTTC. Residues: CASSPSPTGVEADTF.

In its sample, this clonotype was seen many times. The rearrangement joins TRBV7-9 to TRBJ1-1; D not resolved. V lost 0 bases and J 7 bases, leaving 9 bases between the germline ends. The CDR3 consists of 13 residues. Germline CDR1 SEHNR, CDR2 FQNEAQ (reference sequence). The chain's CDR3 is CASSLAGQGEAFF. In DNA, the CDR3 is TGTGCCAGCAGCTTAGCAGGGCAAGGTGAAGCTTTCTTT.

This clonotype was counted only a few times. The chain has TRBV7-2 and TRBJ1-2; 7 positions agree with TRBD1. CDR1 and CDR2 from the germline V gene are SGHTA and FQGNSA. Trimming removed 5 bases from V and 6 bases from J; junction bases left unmatched: 9. The CDR3 consists of 14 residues. CDR3 protein: CASSPSGTVNGYTF. CDR3 nucleotide sequence: TGTGCCAGCAGCCCGTCCGGGACAGTCAATGGCTACACCTTC.

The rearrangement joins TRBV29-1 to TRBJ1-2; D may be TRBD1 (5 bases). This CDR3 contains 13 residues. The V gene lost 7 bases and the J gene lost 4 bases, with 16 bases spanning the gap. Germline V gives CDR1 SQVTM, CDR2 ANQGSEA. DNA of the CDR3: TGCAGCGCTAGTGGGGGACTTGGCTATGGCTACACCTTC. Translated, it gives CSASGGLGYGYTF.

This clonotype appeared many times. The chain is built from TRBV5-5 and TRBJ1-1, with D perhaps TRBD1 (5 bases). This CDR3 is built from 15 residues. Deletions cut 5 bases from V and 5 bases from J, with 19 bases between. From germline, CDR1 is SGHKS and CDR2 YYEKEE (reference sequence). The CDR3 DNA reads as TGTGCCAGCAGGGGGCTTTTCGGCGGAGGAACTGAAGCTTTCTTT. This gives the protein CASRGLFGGGTEAFF.

This clonotype was seen repeatedly, ten times or more. The CDR3 DNA reads TGTGCCAGCAGTTTAGGGACAGGCCGTGACTATGGCTACACCTTC. The encoded protein is CASSLGTGRDYGYTF. The gene calls are TRBV27 and TRBJ1-2; 8 positions agree with TRBD1. This CDR3 has 15 amino acids. The trim removed 2 bases at V and 3 bases at J, leaving 5 bases unmatched. Germline V gives CDR1 MNHEY, CDR2 SMNVEV (reference sequence).

This clonotype was counted ten times or more. The V gene is TRBV5-1, the J gene TRBJ2-5; D perhaps matches TRBD1 (6 bases). The V end lost 3 bases, the J end lost 0 bases, and 12 bases lay between the germline ends. Germline-derived CDR1 and CDR2 are SGHRS and YFSETQ. This CDR3 is 15 amino acids long. CDR3: CASSSQGWYQETQYF. The CDR3 DNA reads TGCGCCAGCAGCTCGCAGGGGTGGTACCAAGAGACCCAGTACTTC.

This clonotype was counted between two and nine times. The V gene is TRBV4-2, the J gene TRBJ1-6; 9 bases agree with TRBD1. Germline CDR1 and CDR2: LGHNA and YNFKEQ. Trimming at V came to 4 bases and at J to 7 bases, leaving 5 bases not matched to a gene. There are 15 residues in the CDR3. CDR3 DNA: TGTGCCAGCAGCCCCCGGGACAGGGAAAATTCACCCCTCCACTTT. Amino acid sequence: CASSPRDRENSPLHF.

This clonotype was detected only a few times. At one end, the junction sequence differs from germline, possibly due to a read error. The chain recombines TRBV7-7 with TRBJ2-2; tentatively, D is TRBD1 (6 bases). CDR1 is SSHAT, CDR2 FNYEAQ, per germline (reference sequence). This CDR3 spans 15 amino acids. CDR3 loop: CASSPTTGLTGELFF. CDR3 nucleotide sequence: TGTGCTAGCAGCCCCACGACAGGTCTCACCGGGGAGCTGTTTTTT.

This clonotype has a count of ten or more. The chain carries TRBV7-9 and TRBJ2-7; D uncertain. CDR3 size: 14 residues. Trimming left V 2 bases short and J 2 bases short, with 10 bases between. Germline loops: CDR1 SEHNR, CDR2 FQNEAQ (reference sequence). Here the CDR3 DNA reads TGTGCCAGCAGCTTACAGAAACACCCCTACGAGCAGTACTTC. Its translation is CASSLQKHPYEQYF.

This clonotype appeared many times. This chain uses TRBV10-2 with TRBJ1-4, with a tentative D call TRBD1 (5 bases). The V gene lost 5 bases and the J gene lost 7 bases, with 11 bases spanning the gap. CDR3 length: 13 amino acids. Per the germline V gene, CDR1 is WSHSY and CDR2 is SAAADI. The CDR3 DNA is TGCGCCAGCAGTCCGGGGGAGGCTGAAAAACTGTTTTTT. It translates to CASSPGEAEKLFF.

This clonotype was counted many times. J is TRBJ2-1 and V is TRBV29-1, with D maybe TRBD2 (5 bases). This CDR3 contains 14 residues. Deletions cut 4 bases from V and 7 bases from J, with 17 bases between. Looked up from germline, CDR1 is SQVTM and CDR2 is ANQGSEA. Written as DNA, the CDR3 is TGCAGCGTTGGACCGCGTGGCCGAGGGAATGAGCAGTTCTTC. Its translation: CSVGPRGRGNEQFF.

The table lists this clonotype with a few counts. The chain has TRBV7-8 and TRBJ1-3; tentatively, D is TRBD1 (6 bases). The CDR3 length is 13 residues. V was shortened by 9 bases and J by 4 bases, with 13 bases between the two germline ends. Germline values: CDR1 SGHVS, CDR2 FQNEAQ. The CDR3 nucleotides read TGTGCCAGTACAATTGACAGGGGAAACACCATATATTTT. Translated: CASTIDRGNTIYF.

The gene calls are TRBV7-2 and TRBJ2-1; the D gene is possibly TRBD1 (5 bases). Germline values: CDR1 SGHTA, CDR2 FQGNSA. Deletions cut 6 bases from V and 2 bases from J, with 11 bases between. This CDR3 has 14 amino acids. The CDR3 DNA sequence: TGTGCCAGCAGACCTAGGGGTCCCTACAATGAGCAGTTCTTC. Amino acids: CASRPRGPYNEQFF. The entire variable domain, with the rest obtained from reference TRBV7-2 and TRBJ2-1, is as follows: GAGVSQSPSNKVTEKGKDVELRCDPISGHTALYWYRQSLGQGLEFLIYFQGNSAPDKSGLPSDRFSAERTGGSVSTLTIQRTQQEDSAVYLCASRPRGPYNEQFFGPGTRLTVL.

The table lists this clonotype with many counts. The rearrangement joins TRBV15 to TRBJ1-4; D unclear. V shed 6 bases and J shed 1 base, with 3 bases lying between them. The CDR3 is made up of 12 amino acids. The V gene's germline CDR1 is LNHNV and CDR2 YYDKDF (reference sequence). The CDR3 DNA reads as TGTGCCACCAGGGGAACTAATGAAAAACTGTTTTTT. Encoded protein: CATRGTNEKLFF. The full variable domain, its missing parts supplied by reference TRBV15 and TRBJ1-4, is DAMVIQNPRYQVTQFGKPVTLSCSQTLNHNVMYWYQQKSSQAPKLLFHYYDKDFNNEADTPDNFQSRRPNTSFCFLDIRSPGLGDTAMYLCATRGTNEKLFFGSGTQLSVL.

At least ten counts were recorded for this clonotype. The V call is TRBV30, the J call TRBJ2-4, with no clear D. Germline lookup yields CDR1 GTSNPN and CDR2 SVGIG (reference sequence). This CDR3 has 13 amino acids. V shed 2 bases and J shed 7 bases, with 12 bases lying between them. Here the CDR3 DNA reads TGTGCCTGGAGTCCGGCAGAATCGAACATTCAGTACTTC. It codes for CAWSPAESNIQYF.

This chain joins TRBV4-2 and TRBJ2-1; the D call may be TRBD1 or TRBD2 (7 bases each). This CDR3 is built from 15 residues. Trimming cost V 0 bases and J 11 bases, with 17 bases left between them. CDR1 and CDR2 (germline): LGHNA, YNFKEQ. The CDR3 coding sequence is TGTGCCAGCAGCCAAGACATGGGAGGGGGCGGTCAGCAGTTCTTC. Translation gives CASSQDMGGGGQQFF.